This section outlines one T cell receptor (beta chain) sequence together with its context. This PCR relied on a set of 60 Vbeta primers and 13 Jbeta primers. Method: immunoSEQ multiplex PCR; TCRdb's copy keeps in-frame clones and lacks some. There are approximately 160,000 clones in the sample; around three quarters occur only once, and around 1% lies in the top ten. The sample is drawn from a study of cytomegalovirus exposure and HLA in healthy donors. Overall study: Most donors, 80% to 90% of approximately 400 genotyped, fell in the Caucasian-associated ancestry cluster.

V lost 4 bases and J 0 bases, leaving 16 bases between the germline ends. From germline, CDR1 is LNHDA and CDR2 SQIVND (reference sequence). This CDR3 has 17 amino acids. Unrecorded immune exposure was likely among donors, who were nominally healthy when sampled. Sequencing used PBMCs. V gene TRBV19 combines with J gene TRBJ1-5, with D possibly matching TRBD1 (5 bases). This clonotype originated in a woman in her forties in good health and CMV-seronegative. CDR3 nucleotides: TGTGCCAGTAGTACTTTGGCAGGGCCTTATAGCAATCAGCCCCAGCATTTT. Translation gives CASSTLAGPYSNQPQHF. Looking up the rest from reference TRBV19 and TRBJ1-5 gives the full variable domain: DGGITQSPKYLFRKEGQNVTLSCEQNLNHDAMYWYRQDPGQGLRLIYYSQIVNDFQKGDIAEGYSVSREKKESFPLTVTSAQKNPTAFYLCASSTLAGPYSNQPQHFGDGTRLSIL.